A single sample gave rise to the 29 T cell receptor beta chains below, sequenced in a study of T cell repertoires in cytomegalovirus infection. These receptors' antigens are unknown. TCRdb analysed the reads with MiXCR anew, one entry per CDR3 protein. The sample contains 700,000 to 850,000 distinct CDR3 sequences, about 31% of which appear only once. Sample: cultured CD8+ T cells from PBMCs, taken from culture after CMV antigen stimulation. These receptors were collected from a human donor in good health (CMV status not recorded). Some clones in this sample may be carry-over from other donors' samples.

As regards this clonotype: Compared with germline, one end of the junction differs, possibly owing to a read error. The V gene is TRBV12-3 or TRBV12-4, the J gene TRBJ1-2; the match to TRBD1 covers 9 bases. This CDR3 spans 15 amino acids. The DNA for the CDR3 is TGTGCCAACAGTTTTGAACTACAGGGGGCGGATGGCTACACCTTC. Translating gives CANSFELQGADGYTF.

The chain couples TRBV19 to TRBJ2-1; TRBD2 agrees at 13 bases. CDR1 is LNHDA and CDR2 is SQIVND in the germline V gene (reference sequence). The V segment lost 5 bases and the J segment 8 bases; nucleotides outside the gene matches: 6. The CDR3 totals 15 residues. The CDR3: CASSPWTSGGDEQFF. The DNA of the CDR3 is TGTGCCAGTAGTCCGTGGACTAGCGGGGGAGATGAGCAGTTCTTC.

Ten or more counts support this clonotype. This chain connects TRBV7-9 to TRBJ1-6; TRBD1 is a possible D gene (6 bases). The V gene lost 5 bases and the J gene lost 0 bases, with 11 bases spanning the gap. Germline CDR1 is SEHNR and CDR2 is FQNEAQ (reference sequence). This CDR3 contains 16 residues. The CDR3 DNA reads as TGTGCCAGCAGCCGAAGGGGGAGCTCCTATAATTCACCCCTCCACTTT. Amino acids: CASSRRGSSYNSPLHF.

This clonotype was counted between two and nine times. The chain has TRBV6-2 or TRBV6-3 and TRBJ1-4; possible D gene TRBD1, 6 bases. The CDR3 sequence is 13 residues long. Deletions cut 5 bases from V and 8 bases from J, with 12 bases between. CDR1 and CDR2 (germline): MNHEY, SVGEGT. The CDR3: CASSPDSGEKLFF. CDR3 DNA sequence: TGTGCCAGCAGTCCGGACAGTGGCGAAAAACTGTTTTTT.

This clonotype was picked up a small number of times. CDR3 bases: TGTGCCAGCAGTTCGCCGGGACAGGGGCCCCACGAGCAGTACTTC. Translating gives CASSSPGQGPHEQYF. The gene calls are TRBV27 and TRBJ2-7; 10 bases align to TRBD1. CDR3 length: 15 residues. CDR1 MNHEY and CDR2 SMNVEV come from the germline V gene (reference sequence). Trimming at V came to 4 bases and at J to 5 bases, leaving 8 bases not matched to a gene.

This clonotype has more than one count but fewer than ten. The chain has TRBV3-1 and TRBJ2-3, with TRBD1 matching 12 bases. Germline values: CDR1 LGHDT, CDR2 YNNKEL (reference sequence). The CDR3 runs 16 residues. Germline trimming cut 1 base from V and 4 bases from J; bases unmatched to any gene: 3. CDR3 nucleotide sequence: TGTGCCAGCAGCCAAGTCGGGACAGGGGGCGCAGATACGCAGTATTTT. It translates to CASSQVGTGGADTQYF.

The rearrangement links TRBV4-1 to TRBJ2-1; D may be TRBD1 (7 bases). The CDR3 is 15 amino acids. V lost 7 bases and J lost 7, with 20 bases in between. CDR1 is MGHRA and CDR2 is YSYEKL in the germline V gene. The CDR3 loop is CASTIGGGAVNEQFF. The CDR3 nucleotides read TGCGCCAGCACCATCGGAGGGGGCGCGGTAAATGAGCAGTTCTTC.

V and J are TRBV27 and TRBJ1-2; 8 positions match TRBD1. Germline V gene lookup returns CDR1 MNHEY and CDR2 SMNVEV (reference sequence). The CDR3 is made up of 15 amino acids. V gave up 3 bases and J gave up 6 bases; unmatched junction bases: 9. The CDR3 bases are TGTGCCAGCAGTTTTTCGCGAACAGGGGGAGATGGCTACACCTTC. The encoded protein is CASSFSRTGGDGYTF.

The chain combines TRBV5-5 with TRBJ1-1; no clear D gene. Trimming shortened V by 0 bases and J by 4 bases, and 13 bases separated the two germline ends. This CDR3 has 15 amino acids. Germline-derived CDR1 and CDR2 are SGHKS and YYEKEE (reference sequence). In nucleotides, the CDR3 is TGTGCCAGCAGCTTGGAAATCGGTCACCCCACTGAAGCTTTCTTT. Amino acid sequence: CASSLEIGHPTEAFF.

CDR3 region: CASSQDGAGGPGELFF. CDR3 DNA: TGCGCCAGCAGCCAAGATGGGGCGGGGGGGCCCGGGGAGCTGTTTTTT. The V and J genes are TRBV4-1 and TRBJ2-2, with 9 bases aligning to TRBD2. Per germline, CDR1 MGHRA and CDR2 YSYEKL. V lost 0 bases and J lost 6; bases outside the gene matches: 5. The length of the CDR3 is 16 residues.

The V call is TRBV27, the J call TRBJ1-6, with 9 nucleotides matching TRBD1. Trimming at V came to 7 bases and at J to 16 bases, leaving 8 bases not matched to a gene. CDR1 MNHEY and CDR2 SMNVEV come from the germline V gene (reference sequence). The CDR3 totals 12 residues. DNA of the CDR3: TGTGCCAGCACTGACAGGGGGAGTATGCTCCACTTT. Its translation: CASTDRGSMLHF.

Only a few counts were recorded for this clonotype. The chain uses TRBV12-3 or TRBV12-4 and TRBJ2-7; D possibly uses TRBD1 or TRBD2 (6 bases each). Trimming took off 5 bases at V and 6 bases at J, with 17 bases between the two ends. The CDR3 length is 14 residues. The CDR3 DNA is TGTGCCAGCAGTGAGACGGGGGCTGGTCGCGAGCAGTACTTC. Amino acids: CASSETGAGREQYF.

V is TRBV27 and J is TRBJ2-5; TRBD1 might be the D (5 bases). V lost 6 bases to trimming and J lost 3 bases, with 14 bases between them. CDR1 is MNHEY and CDR2 is SMNVEV in the germline V gene (reference sequence). This CDR3 spans 14 amino acids. Here the CDR3 reads CASRSRATKETQYF. Here the CDR3 DNA reads TGTGCCAGCAGAAGCAGGGCCACGAAAGAGACCCAGTACTTC.

The chain has TRBV5-6 and TRBJ1-1, with D maybe TRBD1 (5 bases). The CDR3 consists of 19 residues. Germline values: CDR1 SGHDT, CDR2 YYEEEE. With 3 bases removed from V and 5 bases from J, the gap between germline ends came to 29 bases. CDR3 residues: CASSSSGGGVLHKTTEAFF. CDR3 nucleotides: TGTGCCAGCAGCTCGTCCGGCGGGGGAGTTCTCCATAAAACGACTGAAGCTTTCTTT. Full variable domain (outside the CDR3, taken from reference TRBV5-6 and TRBJ1-1): DAGVTQSPTHLIKTRGQQVTLRCSPKSGHDTVSWYQQALGQGPQFIFQYYEEEERQRGNFPDRFSGHQFPNYSSELNVNALLLGDSALYLCASSSSGGGVLHKTTEAFFGQGTRLTVV.

This clonotype was observed a handful of times. The chain recombines TRBV20-1 with TRBJ2-5; 9 nucleotides align to TRBD2. The CDR3 totals 16 residues. The germline gives CDR1 DFQATT, CDR2 SNEGSKA (reference sequence). With 0 bases clipped from V and 2 bases from J, the junction kept 7 bases outside the gene matches. CDR3 sequence (DNA): TGCAGTGCTAGAGATCGAAGCGGGGGGTCACAAGAGACCCAGTACTTC. Protein: CSARDRSGGSQETQYF.

The chain employs TRBV7-6 and TRBJ2-2, with D possibly TRBD1 on 6 matching bases. CDR1 SGHVS and CDR2 FNYEAQ come from the germline V gene. The CDR3 contains 16 residues. The V gene lost 1 base and the J gene lost 7 bases, with 16 bases spanning the gap. The chain's CDR3 is CASSLGTGTFVGELFF. The CDR3 bases are TGTGCCAGCAGCTTAGGCACAGGGACGTTCGTCGGGGAGCTGTTTTTT.

This sequence joins TRBV28 and TRBJ2-7, with 9 positions matching TRBD2. CDR1 is MDHEN and CDR2 is SYDVKM in the germline V gene. The CDR3 is made up of 16 amino acids. The ends lost 4 bases at V and 0 bases at J; junction bases unmatched: 7. CDR3 coding DNA: TGTGCCAGCAGTTCAATAGCGGGGGTGAGCTCCTACGAGCAGTACGTC. This sequence encodes CASSSIAGVSSYEQYV.

This clonotype was seen a few times. The V and J genes are TRBV29-1 and TRBJ1-1, with 8 bases lining up with TRBD1. The CDR3 totals 12 residues. V lost 7 bases to trimming and J lost 1 base; unmatched junction nucleotides: 2. Germline values: CDR1 SQVTM, CDR2 ANQGSEA. The CDR3 nucleotides are TGCAGCGACGGGACAGGGAACACTGAAGCTTTCTTT. Residues: CSDGTGNTEAFF.

CDR3 residues: CASSLAGQHNEQFF. The CDR3 nucleotides are TGTGCCAGCAGTTTAGCGGGGCAACACAATGAGCAGTTCTTC. This chain connects TRBV6-5 to TRBJ2-1, with TRBD2 matching over 8 bases. From germline, CDR1 is MNHEY and CDR2 SVGAGI. Trimming at V came to 4 bases and at J to 5 bases, leaving 4 bases not matched to a gene. The CDR3 loop spans 14 amino acids.

The chain has TRBV7-6 and TRBJ2-1; D is possibly TRBD1 or TRBD2 (6 bases each). The CDR3 contains 16 residues. CDR1 is SGHVS and CDR2 is FNYEAQ in the germline V gene. Trimming shortened V by 5 bases and J by 0 bases, and 14 bases separated the two germline ends. CDR3: CASSHPEGGSYNEQFF. As DNA, the CDR3 is TGTGCCAGCAGCCACCCCGAGGGGGGCTCCTACAATGAGCAGTTCTTC. The variable domain in full, with the rest retrieved from reference TRBV7-6 and TRBJ2-1, is GAGVSQSPRYKVTKRGQDVALRCDPISGHVSLYWYRQALGQGPEFLTYFNYEAQQDKSGLPNDRFSAERPEGSISTLTIQRTEQRDSAMYRCASSHPEGGSYNEQFFGPGTRLTVL.

The chain links TRBV5-6 to TRBJ2-1; no firm D call. Trimming pared 2 bases from V and 10 bases from J, leaving 7 bases between. The CDR3 loop spans 11 amino acids. The germline gives CDR1 SGHDT, CDR2 YYEEEE. Here the CDR3 reads CASSFTLEQFF. CDR3 DNA: TGTGCCAGCAGCTTTACCTTGGAGCAGTTCTTC.

This clonotype showed up just a few times. The rearrangement uses TRBV27 and TRBJ2-3; D is perhaps TRBD2 (6 bases). The CDR3 runs to 18 residues. The germline gives CDR1 MNHEY, CDR2 SMNVEV (reference sequence). Trimming stripped 2 bases from V and 8 bases from J, with 26 bases between. DNA of the CDR3: TGTGCCAGCAGTTTAGATGTACTGCCGCGCCGCCTCGGGGGTACGCAGTATTTT. Its translation: CASSLDVLPRRLGGTQYF.

The V call is TRBV29-1, the J call TRBJ2-5; weak D call: TRBD2 (6 bases). V gave up 5 bases and J gave up 5 bases, with 12 bases separating them. The germline gives CDR1 SQVTM, CDR2 ANQGSEA. This CDR3 contains 12 residues. The CDR3 sequence: CSVRGGVETQYF. The CDR3, as DNA: TGCAGCGTTAGGGGAGGAGTGGAGACCCAGTACTTC. Supplemented by reference TRBV29-1 and TRBJ2-5, the full variable domain reads SAVISQKPSRDICQRGTSLTIQCQVDSQVTMMFWYRQQPGQSLTLIATANQGSEATYESGFVIDKFPISRPNLTFSTLTVSNMSPEDSSIYLCSVRGGVETQYFGPGTRLLVL.

This clonotype was found a few times. J is TRBJ2-7 and V is TRBV5-1, with 9 bases that match TRBD1. The CDR3 loop spans 15 amino acids. Germline V gene sequence: CDR1 SGHRS, CDR2 YFSETQ. J lost 3 bases, V lost 2 bases, and 6 bases had no gene match. CDR3 sequence reads: CASSFRPGQGYEQYF. CDR3 DNA sequence: TGCGCCAGCAGCTTTAGGCCGGGACAGGGCTACGAGCAGTACTTC. The variable domain in full, with the rest retrieved from reference TRBV5-1 and TRBJ2-7, is KAGVTQTPRYLIKTRGQQVTLSCSPISGHRSVSWYQQTPGQGLQFLFEYFSETQRNKGNFPGRFSGRQFSNSRSEMNVSTLELGDSALYLCASSFRPGQGYEQYFGPGTRLTVT.

This clonotype was observed a few times. The chain recombines TRBV18 with TRBJ2-7, with 7 bases aligning to TRBD1. This CDR3 spans 15 amino acids. V lost 3 bases to trimming and J lost 3 bases; unmatched junction nucleotides: 8. Germline V gene data show CDR1 as KGHSH and CDR2 as LQKENI. The CDR3 coding sequence is TGTGCCAGCTCACCGGAGGACAGGATAAGCTACGAGCAGTACTTC. Its protein product is CASSPEDRISYEQYF.

This clonotype was detected ten times or more. The rearrangement uses TRBV7-3 and TRBJ2-2; a possible D gene is TRBD2 (5 bases). The germline CDR1 and CDR2 sequences are SGHTA and FQGTGA. V gave up 1 base and J gave up 7 bases, with 10 bases separating them. The CDR3 loop spans 14 amino acids. CDR3 protein: CASSLNPGVGELFF. In DNA, the CDR3 is TGTGCCAGCAGCTTAAATCCCGGGGTCGGGGAGCTGTTTTTT.

This clonotype has more than one count but fewer than ten. The gene calls are TRBV6-1 and TRBJ2-3; 7 bases agree with TRBD1. Germline V gene data show CDR1 as MNHNS and CDR2 as SASEGT. V was clipped by 1 base and J by 2 bases; unmatched bases: 18. The CDR3 sequence is 20 residues long. The CDR3 DNA sequence: TGTGCCAGCAGTGAAGATGTTCCCACCGCGTACAGGGGTAACACAGATACGCAGTATTTT. It translates to CASSEDVPTAYRGNTDTQYF.

This clonotype was seen a handful of times. The chain carries TRBV27 and TRBJ2-7; D perhaps matches TRBD1 (5 bases). The CDR3 spans 14 residues. Trimming stripped 4 bases from V and 3 bases from J, with 13 bases between. In germline, CDR1 is MNHEY, CDR2 SMNVEV (reference sequence). As DNA, the CDR3 is TGTGCCAGCAGTTCCATGCCAGGGATCTACGAGCAGTACTTC. It yields the protein CASSSMPGIYEQYF.

This clonotype was observed a handful of times. The chain recombines TRBV7-6 with TRBJ2-5; TRBD1 matches 8 bases. The germline CDR1 and CDR2 sequences are SGHVS and FNYEAQ. The length of the CDR3 is 15 residues. V lost 1 base to trimming and J lost 3 bases; unmatched junction nucleotides: 4. The CDR3 loop reads CASSLVLTGEETQYF. Written as DNA, the CDR3 is TGTGCCAGCAGCTTAGTTCTGACAGGGGAAGAGACCCAGTACTTC.